The clone carrying this T cell receptor beta chain showed up just a few times. Additional DNA sequences in this sample encode the identical CDR3. Expressed TCRB transcripts were sequenced because the isolated RNA had all been reverse transcribed beforehand. Assay: immunoSEQ multiplex PCR; the TCRdb copy retains only in-frame clones and omits some. The sample carries about 930,000 clones, roughly 16% recorded once. Germline V gene lookup returns CDR1 KGHSH and CDR2 LQKENI. Trimming removed 3 bases from V and 3 bases from J; junction bases left unmatched: 3. The CDR3 loop spans 14 amino acids. The data derive from a study of beta chain features in type 1 diabetes. The collection from each donor was one heparinised blood draw averaging about 116 mL. Sorting that relied on CD45RO/CCR7/CD25/CD127/CD95/CD27 yielded CD4+ naive, central memory, regulatory and stem cell-like memory cells.

V usage is TRBV18 and J usage is TRBJ2-7; TRBD1 matches at 9 bases. The sequenced sample consisted of naive CD4+ T cells from blood. This receptor was obtained from a woman under 30 in good health. The CDR3 sequence is CASSPGTGNYEQYF. The DNA for the CDR3 is TGTGCCAGCTCACCCGGGACAGGGAACTACGAGCAGTACTTC.